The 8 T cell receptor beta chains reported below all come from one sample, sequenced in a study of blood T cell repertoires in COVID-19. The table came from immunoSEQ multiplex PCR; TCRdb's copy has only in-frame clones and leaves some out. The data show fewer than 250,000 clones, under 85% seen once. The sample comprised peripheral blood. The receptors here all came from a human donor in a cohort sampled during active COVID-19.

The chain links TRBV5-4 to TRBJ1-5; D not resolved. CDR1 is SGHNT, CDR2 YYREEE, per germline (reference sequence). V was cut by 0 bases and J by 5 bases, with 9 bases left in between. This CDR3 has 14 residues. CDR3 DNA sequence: TGTGCCAGCAGCTTGGCCGGCCGGGATCAGCCCCAGCATTTT. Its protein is CASSLAGRDQPQHF.

CDR3: CASSHGTPDSYQETQYF. CDR3 nucleotides: TGTGCCAGCAGCCACGGAACCCCGGACAGCTACCAAGAGACCCAGTACTTC. J is TRBJ2-5 and V is TRBV3-1 (or the pseudogene TRBV3-2); tentative D call: TRBD1 (6 bases). Germline lookup yields CDR1 LGHDT and CDR2 YNNKEL (reference sequence). This CDR3 has 17 amino acids. Trimming stripped 3 bases from V and 0 bases from J, with 17 bases between.

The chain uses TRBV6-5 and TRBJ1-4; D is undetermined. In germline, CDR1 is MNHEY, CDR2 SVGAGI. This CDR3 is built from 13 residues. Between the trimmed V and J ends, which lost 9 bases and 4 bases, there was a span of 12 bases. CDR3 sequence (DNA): TGTGCCAGTAAAGGGAGGGATAATGAAAAACTGTTTTTT. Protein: CASKGRDNEKLFF.

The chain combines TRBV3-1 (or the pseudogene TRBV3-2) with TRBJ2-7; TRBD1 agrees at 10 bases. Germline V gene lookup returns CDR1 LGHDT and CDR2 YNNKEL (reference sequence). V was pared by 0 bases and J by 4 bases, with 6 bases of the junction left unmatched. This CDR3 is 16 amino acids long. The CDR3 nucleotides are TGTGCCAGCAGCCAAGATTGGGGGACAGGGGCTTACGAGCAGTACTTC. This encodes CASSQDWGTGAYEQYF.

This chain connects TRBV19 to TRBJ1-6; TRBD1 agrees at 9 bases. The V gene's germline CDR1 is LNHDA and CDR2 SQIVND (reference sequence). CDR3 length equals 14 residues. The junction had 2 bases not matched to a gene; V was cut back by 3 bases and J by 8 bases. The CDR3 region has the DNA TGTGCCAGTAGTATCGACAGGGGGGATTCACCCCTCCACTTT. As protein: CASSIDRGDSPLHF.

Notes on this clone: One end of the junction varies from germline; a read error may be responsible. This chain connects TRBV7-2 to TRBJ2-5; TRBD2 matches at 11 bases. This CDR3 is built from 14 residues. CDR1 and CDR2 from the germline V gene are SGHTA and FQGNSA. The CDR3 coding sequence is TGTGCCAGCACCTTAGCGGGGGGGCAAGAGACCCAGTACTTC. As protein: CASTLAGGQETQYF.

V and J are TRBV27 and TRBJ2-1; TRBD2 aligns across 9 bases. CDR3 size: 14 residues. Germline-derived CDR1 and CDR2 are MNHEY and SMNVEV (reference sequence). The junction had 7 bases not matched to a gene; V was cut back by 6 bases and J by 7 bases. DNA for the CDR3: TGTGCCAGCAGAGACAGCGGGAGGATTAATGAGCAGTTCTTC. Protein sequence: CASRDSGRINEQFF.

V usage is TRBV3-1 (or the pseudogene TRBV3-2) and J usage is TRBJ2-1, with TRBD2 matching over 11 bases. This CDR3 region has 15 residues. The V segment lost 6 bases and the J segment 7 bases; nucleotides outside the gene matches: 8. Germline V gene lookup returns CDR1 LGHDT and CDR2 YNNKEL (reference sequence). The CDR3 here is CASSSLAGAGNEQFF. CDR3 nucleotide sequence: TGTGCCAGCAGTTCACTAGCGGGGGCGGGTAATGAGCAGTTCTTC.